This TCR beta chain was observed in a study of T cells in Graves' hyperthyroidism and ophthalmopathy. Study-level information: Staff took peripheral blood when the initial diagnosis was made, before any treatment began.

Germline-derived CDR1 and CDR2 are SGHNT and YYREEE (reference sequence). This CDR3 comprises 16 residues. Unmatched junction bases numbered 13, after V lost 0 bases and J lost 7 bases. Hyperthyroidism of Graves' type that showed no ophthalmopathy progression within 18 months was stable. In the case of this clonotype: The target antigen is unknown.

Study-wide points: Ophthalmopathy and stable hyperthyroidism were told apart by a 13 V-J model. The model anticipated ophthalmopathy a median about 7.1 months pre-onset.

Regions amplified from RNA transcripts were the TCR beta CDR3 regions. With the HTBI primer set, the TCR CDR3 went through a first round of RT-PCR. TCRdb ran MiXCR on the multiplex PCR reads and lists one entry per CDR3 protein. The sample yields roughly 630,000 distinct CDR3 sequences, around a sixth seen once. The chain is built from TRBV5-4 and TRBJ2-7, with 7 bases lining up with TRBD2. Sequencing was carried out using blood. The origin of this receptor is a woman between 25 and 40 years old with Graves' hyperthyroidism. This chain's CDR3 is CASSLGFAGALREQYF. For the CDR3, the DNA is TGTGCCAGCAGCTTGGGGTTCGCGGGAGCCCTTCGAGAGCAGTACTTC.